This T cell receptor beta chain was retrieved from a study of cytomegalovirus exposure and HLA in healthy donors (dated by TCRdb to 2017 to 2019). About the study as a whole: The approximately 710 repertoires of the first cohort and the 120 validation repertoires were produced on the same platform, according to a later analysis. The study aimed to test whether cataloging public T cell receptors could reveal signatures of past pathogen exposure. Along with the roughly 670-subject first cohort, a separate validation cohort of around 110 different subjects was used. To predict cytomegalovirus infection status, the study combined high-throughput TCR immunosequencing, statistical association of individual TCRs with disease status, and machine learning.

The protocol used for the library was the immunoSEQ multiplex PCR assay. The source study handled its data this way. A statistical classification framework was built for diagnosing cytomegalovirus status from the catalog of TCR beta chain sequences. Not all clones reach the TCRdb copy of this immuneACCESS table, which keeps in-frame sequences only. Checked studies attribute under half of the gap to unresolved V genes and leave the rest unexplained. V, J and clone size are taken as reported in that table, and D and trimming were inferred from the DNA itself. For this sample the table gives some 63,000 clones, of which roughly 90% were detected only once. The ten top clones hold around 1.2% of the sample. About this clone: The antigen it recognizes is unknown. Base-call qualities are not available, and no considerably larger clone is one nucleotide away.

Broader findings and caveats from the paper: A later analysis lacked HLA typing for the validation cohort, so it scored co-occurrence in that cohort across all 130 or so repertoires. Three of the identified cytomegalovirus-associated TCR beta chains were confirmed in vitro to be specific for cytomegalovirus antigens. In both the original and validation cohorts, the classifier was reported to diagnose cytomegalovirus status with high specificity and sensitivity. According to the authors, the approach could potentially be generalized to other disease states and immunological phenotypes. A later analysis found that TCRs clustered in the first cohort also tended to co-occur in the 110 or so validation repertoires, with 94% of cluster scores above 0. In the study, 150 to 200 TCR beta chains were listed as associated with cytomegalovirus. Most TCR sequences were observed very rarely across donors, whereas some public TCRs were present in many individuals.

Donors formed part of the validation cohort, which comprised 120 or so subjects and was distinct from the first cohort of under 750 subjects. This clonotype was obtained from a woman between 18 and 29 years old in good health and CMV-seronegative. Sample: PBMCs.

The CDR3 region reads CASSPVGGGLEELFF. In nucleotide form, the sequence is TGTGCCAGCAGCCCGGTCGGGGGAGGGCTCGAGGAGCTGTTTTTT. The rearrangement joined TRBV16 to TRBJ2-2, with TRBD2 matching 7 junction bases. Reading from cysteine to phenylalanine, the CDR3 counts 15 amino acids. Just CDR3 DNA is preserved here, 45 bases in frame from base 1. The junction shows trimming of 4 bases on V and 10 bases on J, and the gene matches do not reach 12 bases of it. The germline V gene provides CDR1 KGHSY and CDR2 FQNENV. The CDR3 plus the reference TRBV16 and TRBJ2-2 genes for the other parts give the full variable domain: GEEVAQTPKHLVRGEGQKAKLYCAPIKGHSYVFWYQQVLKNEFKFLISFQNENVFDETGMPKERFSAKCLPNSPCSLEIQATKLEDSAVYFCASSPVGGGLEELFFGEGSRLTVL.